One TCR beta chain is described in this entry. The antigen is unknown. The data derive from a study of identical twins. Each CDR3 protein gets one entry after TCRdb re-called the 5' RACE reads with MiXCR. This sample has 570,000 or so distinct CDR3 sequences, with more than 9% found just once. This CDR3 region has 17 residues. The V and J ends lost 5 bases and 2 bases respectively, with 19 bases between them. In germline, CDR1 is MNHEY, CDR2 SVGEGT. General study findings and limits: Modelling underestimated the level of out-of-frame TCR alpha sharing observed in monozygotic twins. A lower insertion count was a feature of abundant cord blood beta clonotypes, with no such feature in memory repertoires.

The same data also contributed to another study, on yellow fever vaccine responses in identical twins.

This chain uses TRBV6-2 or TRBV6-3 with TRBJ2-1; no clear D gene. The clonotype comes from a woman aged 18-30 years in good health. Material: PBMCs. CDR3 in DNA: TGTGCCAGCAGTGGCGGCCCTGTTCCTCTAGCCTACAATGAGCAGTTCTTC. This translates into CASSGGPVPLAYNEQFF.